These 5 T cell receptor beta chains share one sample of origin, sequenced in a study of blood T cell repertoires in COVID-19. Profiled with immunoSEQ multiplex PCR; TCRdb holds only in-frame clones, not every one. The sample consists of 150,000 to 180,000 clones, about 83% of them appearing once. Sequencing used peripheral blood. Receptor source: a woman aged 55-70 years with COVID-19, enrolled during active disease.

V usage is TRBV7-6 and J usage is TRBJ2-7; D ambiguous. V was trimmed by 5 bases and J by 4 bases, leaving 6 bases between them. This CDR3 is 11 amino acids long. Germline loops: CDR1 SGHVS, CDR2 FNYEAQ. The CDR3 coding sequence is TGTGCCAGCAGCCGCGGATACGAGCAGTACTTC. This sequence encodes CASSRGYEQYF.

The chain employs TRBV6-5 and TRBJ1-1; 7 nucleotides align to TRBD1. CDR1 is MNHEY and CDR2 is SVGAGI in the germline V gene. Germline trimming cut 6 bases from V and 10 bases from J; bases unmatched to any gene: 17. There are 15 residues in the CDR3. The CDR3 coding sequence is TGTGCCAGCAGCCGAGCTAGGACAGGACCTGCTGGAGCTTTCTTT. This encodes CASSRARTGPAGAFF.

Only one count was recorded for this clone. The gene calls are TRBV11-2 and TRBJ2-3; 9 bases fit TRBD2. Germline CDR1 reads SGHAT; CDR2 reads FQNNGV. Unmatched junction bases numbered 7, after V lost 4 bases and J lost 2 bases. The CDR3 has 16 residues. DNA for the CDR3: TGTGCCAGCAGCTCGACTAGCGGAGTACTCACAGATACGCAGTATTTT. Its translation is CASSSTSGVLTDTQYF.

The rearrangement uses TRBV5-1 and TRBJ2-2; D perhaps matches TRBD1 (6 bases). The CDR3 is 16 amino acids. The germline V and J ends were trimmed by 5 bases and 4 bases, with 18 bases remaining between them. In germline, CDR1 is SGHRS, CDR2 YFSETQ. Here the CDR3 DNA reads TGCGCCAGCAGGTCAGGGGTTCTAAGGAGCACCGGGGAGCTGTTTTTT. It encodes CASRSGVLRSTGELFF. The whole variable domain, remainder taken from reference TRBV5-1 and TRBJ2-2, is KAGVTQTPRYLIKTRGQQVTLSCSPISGHRSVSWYQQTPGQGLQFLFEYFSETQRNKGNFPGRFSGRQFSNSRSEMNVSTLELGDSALYLCASRSGVLRSTGELFFGEGSRLTVL.

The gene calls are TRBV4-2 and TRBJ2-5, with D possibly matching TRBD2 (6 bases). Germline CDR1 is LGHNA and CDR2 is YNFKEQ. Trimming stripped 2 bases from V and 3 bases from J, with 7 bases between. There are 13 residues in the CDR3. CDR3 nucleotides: TGTGCCAGCAGCCAAATAGCGGAAGAGACCCAGTACTTC. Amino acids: CASSQIAEETQYF.